The count of the clone carrying this T cell receptor beta chain is one. Residents of over 20 US areas, aged about 18 to 95 years, made up the participants. Which cohort a participant joined came from the clinical history participants gave. This entry is derived from a study of blood T cell repertoires in COVID-19. In the original workflow: Cell counts per sample came from amplifying reference gene primers. Measured with immunoSEQ multiplex PCR; TCRdb has only the in-frame clones, and not every one. The DNA was the basis for D and trimming; V, J and clone size are from that table. The sample contains 250,000 to 350,000 clones, 75% to 95% of which appear only once. The CDR3 contains 15 residues. Germline V lookup: CDR1 SGHTA, CDR2 FQGNSA. The trim removed 4 bases at V and 5 bases at J, leaving 10 bases unmatched.

Material for sequencing was PBMCs or T cells enriched from blood (not recorded which). This receptor was taken from a woman between 25 and 40 years old who had recovered from COVID-19. The chain joins TRBV7-2 to TRBJ2-5, with 7 nucleotides matching TRBD2. CDR3 in amino acids: CASSSEGGFEETQYF. The CDR3 nucleotides are TGTGCCAGCAGCTCCGAGGGAGGGTTTGAGGAGACCCAGTACTTC.